Described below is a single TCR beta chain sequence and its context. This clone was seen only a few times. Its antigen specificity is not known. Base qualities are not at hand, and no much larger clone is one base apart. This specimen belongs to a study of cytomegalovirus exposure and HLA in healthy donors (TCRdb year 2017). At the level of the whole study: According to an earlier analysis of 450 to 650 of the donors, about 179 million T cells yielded 90 million to 140 million unique TCR beta sequences and 276 Gb of sequence data. To predict cytomegalovirus infection status, the study brought together high-throughput TCR immunosequencing, statistical association of individual TCRs with disease status, and machine learning. Along with the approximately 700-subject first cohort, a separate validation cohort of over a hundred different subjects was used. Four to six DR-DQ haplotypes were handled as single units for association and clustering, since linkage in the cohort was strong. Alongside the repertoire data, information on donor age, sex, ethnicity and CMV serostatus was compiled. Every discovery cohort repertoire had been produced on one sequencing platform. The aim of the study was to test whether cataloging public T cell receptors could identify signatures of past pathogen exposure. A later analysis re-examined previously published TCR beta repertoires from hundreds of donors and added high-resolution HLA genotyping to investigate patterns of TCR occurrence. The study profiled the T cell repertoires of hundreds of subjects by immunosequencing and related them to cytomegalovirus serostatus. To decide whether each TCR beta V gene segment behaved as functional or pseudogenic, an earlier analysis of fewer than 750 of the donors relied on high-throughput TCR beta sequencing. In the later analysis, no new phenotypic data were used to find candidate immune exposures; instead, reliance was placed on TCR beta sequences and their occurrence across donors. On average, 235,054 unique TCR beta nucleotide sequences were sequenced per donor among 398 genotyped donors of the cohort, with roughly 19% of those sequences being non-productive. A later genetic analysis took genome-wide SNP genotypes for about 55% of the roughly 670 donors and used that subset as a discovery cohort. HLA typing included class I and class II loci at four-digit resolution. The number of donors typed differed by locus, with 629-630 for A, B, C, DRB1 and DQB1, roughly 520 for DQA1, approximately 580 for DPA1, and around 460 for DPB1. Approximately 300 gigabases of sequencing data and around 80 million unique TCR sequences made up an early release that covered fewer than 650 HLA-typed donors. The genetic ancestry cluster associated with self-reported Caucasian donors included 65% to 90% of the roughly 360 genotyped donors. Overall study outcomes, separate from this receptor: A later genetic analysis reported fewer N-insertions in productive TCRs among donors in an Asian-associated ancestry cluster than the approximately 670-donor mean. Most TCR sequences were seen in very few donors, while some public TCRs were found in many individuals. A group of highly shared sequence variants was considered likely to be a technical artifact of the sequencing pipeline. Sequencing depth was assumed to be roughly uniform across donors in the presence/absence analyses, though that assumption may not hold. A later analysis found that HLA-associated TCR beta chains were more clonally expanded and had lower generation probabilities than equally common non-associated chains. A later genetic analysis associated a missense DCLRE1C variant with V-gene and J-gene trimming of TCR beta chains, and an independent cohort replicated the association. The authors suggested that the approach could potentially be generalized to other disease states and immunological phenotypes. When HLA alleles, especially DR and DQ, strongly co-occurred, TCR associations were difficult to assign to individual alleles. Several of the top co-occurrence clusters appeared to be linked to parvovirus B19, influenza, CMV and Epstein-Barr virus, according to a later analysis. According to a later analysis, most CMV-associated TCR beta chains appeared to be HLA-restricted, and the HLA associations seemed to be driven largely by CMV exposure. In an earlier analysis of 587 of the donors, most TCR beta V segments appeared in productive rearrangements about 87% or about 30% of the time, broadly matching IMGT annotations. A further reported finding was that TCR beta sequences accurately predicted the HLA-A and HLA-B alleles for most subjects in the first cohort. In both the original and validation cohorts, the classifier was reported to diagnose cytomegalovirus status with high specificity and sensitivity. CMV serostatus was the only immune exposure information available for the cohort. At a false discovery rate of 0.05, a later analysis linked 16,951 TCR beta sequences to specific HLA alleles. Correlated functional status among segregating V segments might be attributable to linkage disequilibrium, but an unknown experimental factor could not be ruled out. In vitro tests confirmed that a few of the cytomegalovirus-associated TCR beta chains recognize cytomegalovirus antigens. A total of 150 to 200 TCR beta chains were listed by the study as associated with cytomegalovirus. In a later analysis, TCR association rates were found to vary across HLA loci, with the most associated TCRs seen for DRB1 alleles and the fewest for HLA-C alleles. Because HLA typing was missing for some donors at each locus, association tests included only the typed subset. Because counts were too low, roughly 16 rarely observed V segments, including chromosome 9 orphons, were excluded from the earlier analysis of fewer than 650 of the donors. The cohort was sequenced for TCR beta chains only, and without alpha or paired-chain data the features that could be detected were limited.

Receptor libraries were prepared by the immunoSEQ multiplex PCR assay. For the multiplex PCR, a mixture combining 60 forward primers for TCR Vbeta segments and 13 reverse primers for TCR Jbeta segments was used. Amplification of the CDR3 region of rearranged TCR beta genes was performed with a multiplex PCR assay on genomic DNA. The amplified TCR beta libraries were sequenced on the Illumina HiSeq System as 87-base-pair reads. As for the original processing: Across the roughly 670 repertoires, a later analysis counted 80 million or so unique TCR beta chains, 9 million to 14 million of which were shared by at least two donors. A nearest-neighbor algorithm error-corrected the raw reads and collapsed the reads into unique sequences, merging closely related sequences to remove PCR and sequencing errors. V, D and J gene segments were assigned by aligning CDR3 sequences to IMGT reference sequences. For a sequence to be retained, at least a six-nucleotide match to both a V gene segment and a J gene segment was required. A rearrangement was called productive if the CDR3 had no stop codons and remained in frame with V and J, and every other rearrangement was called non-productive. Following IMGT convention, CDR3 was defined as the stretch from the second conserved V-encoded cysteine up to the conserved J-encoded phenylalanine. The earlier analysis of approximately 590 of the donors excluded any sequence lacking an unambiguous match to a single V gene segment. An earlier analysis of roughly 590 of the donors called V segments functional above 56.7% productive rearrangements and segregating when the between-donor standard deviation exceeded 5%. A statistical classification framework was built to diagnose cytomegalovirus status from the catalog of TCR beta chain sequences. In a later analysis, V and J genes were assigned by comparing TCR nucleotide sequences against IMGT/GENE-DB human TR gene sequences. A later analysis assigned CDR3 sequences and most-parsimonious VDJ recombination scenarios with the TCRdist pipeline. In a later analysis, each TCR beta chain was defined by its CDR3 amino acid sequence together with its V-gene family, and reads without a unique V-gene family were excluded. A later analysis removed several hundred highly shared, low-generation-probability nucleotide sequences to deal with suspected cross-contamination and a sequencing artifact. A later analysis calculated a clonal expansion index for each public chain from normalized within-repertoire ranks of inferred template counts. In a later analysis, generation probabilities were computed with a VDJ recombination model fitted to out-of-frame rearrangements, and the resulting probabilities were checked against IGoR. In a later analysis, TCR-TCR, TCR-HLA and TCR-CMV co-occurrence was scored with hypergeometric tests, and a repertoire-size bias correction was applied to TCR pairs. To estimate false discovery rates, a later analysis permuted the HLA or CMV assignments 20 times. In a later analysis, co-occurring TCRs were grouped using DBSCAN, with TCRdist sequence similarity added in when clustering inside HLA-allele-positive subsets. Repertoires with fewer than 30,000 or more than 120,000 public chains were left out of co-occurrence clustering, as were five repertoires with anomalous nucleotide sharing. Not all clones reach the TCRdb copy of this immuneACCESS table, which keeps in-frame sequences only. Checked studies attribute under half of the gap to unresolved V genes and leave the rest unexplained. V and J calls and clone size come straight from that table; D and trimming were deduced from the DNA. Here the sample has about 190,000 clones; 65% to 80% occur a single time. The top ten clonotypes cover more than 4.5% of the sample.

The cohort consisted of 666 healthy bone marrow donors. At the time of sampling, all cohort members were nominally healthy, though unrecorded immune exposures were likely present. The donor was CMV seropositive and belonged to the group of 250 to 300 seropositive cohort members. Each donor provided a peripheral blood sample, and peripheral blood mononuclear cells were used for TCR beta sequencing. Genomic DNA extraction from the blood cell samples was performed with the Qiagen DNeasy Blood Extraction Kit. This clonotype was obtained from a man in his thirties or forties in good health and CMV-seropositive. Sequenced material: PBMCs.

The nucleotides are TGTGCCTGGAGTGTGGGCGGGGGGGCCACCGGGGAGCTGTTTTTT. Translated, this is CAWSVGGGATGELFF. The rearrangement joined TRBV30 to TRBJ2-2, with TRBD2 identical over 9 junction bases. Trimmed from V: 0 bases; trimmed from J: 4 bases; junction bases lacking a gene match: 3. The cysteine opens and the phenylalanine closes a CDR3 of 15 amino acids. The CDR3 DNA has 45 bases and is translated from base 1. The germline V gene encodes CDR1 GTSNPN and CDR2 SVGIG (reference sequence).